This is a list of T cell receptor beta chains from one sample in a study of blood T cell repertoires in COVID-19. Data came from immunoSEQ multiplex PCR; TCRdb stores just in-frame clones and leaves some out. The sample includes 200,000 or so clones, approximately 86% seen only once; the top ten take 3% to 4.5%. Sequencing was carried out using PBMCs or T cells enriched from blood (not recorded which). The receptors originated from a middle-aged woman with acute COVID-19. Both conserved end residues are part of each CDR3. D genes are given only for firm matches. Not every row has a clone size; where given, it reads once, few, many or a size class.

clone size,J gene,D gene,V gene,CDR3 DNA,CDR3 protein
-,TRBJ2-1,-,TRBV7-9,TGTGCCAGCAGCCCTATTGGGAGCTCCTACAATGAGCAGTTCTTC,CASSPIGSSYNEQFF
once,TRBJ2-1,TRBD1,TRBV7-6,TGTGCCAGCAGCTTAGGGGCCATCGGGACAGCTTACAATGAGCAGTTCTTC,CASSLGAIGTAYNEQFF
-,TRBJ1-5,-,TRBV7-2,TGTGCCAGCAGCCTGAGACAAGGGGATGGTCAGCCCCAGCATTTT,CASSLRQGDGQPQHF
-,TRBJ2-1,-,TRBV3-1/TRBV3-2,TGTGCCTCTCGGACTACCTACAATGAGCAGTTCTTC,CASRTTYNEQFF
-,TRBJ2-3,TRBD2,TRBV5-1,TGCGCCAGTAAGCGGGAGGCCGCCCCTAGCACAGATACGCAGTATTTT,CASKREAAPSTDTQYF
-,TRBJ2-5,TRBD1,TRBV5-1,TGCGCCAGCAGCCCACAGGGGGAAGAGACCCAGTACTTC,CASSPQGEETQYF
-,TRBJ2-7,-,TRBV27,TGTGCCAGCAGTCCCCCCGGGGGCGAGCAGTACTTC,CASSPPGGEQYF
-,TRBJ2-5,TRBD2,TRBV29-1,TGCAGCGTTCCCGGACTAGCGGGAGGGCGGGGAGAGACCCAGTACTTC,CSVPGLAGGRGETQYF
-,TRBJ2-6,-,TRBV28,TGTGCCAGCGAACTCTCTGGGGCCAACGTCCTGACTTTC,CASELSGANVLTF
-,TRBJ2-3,-,TRBV20-1,TGCAGTGCCCGGGGGATGGATACGCAGTATTTT,CSARGMDTQYF
-,TRBJ2-1,TRBD2,TRBV18,TGTGCCAGCTCCCGACTAGCGGGAGGGGTTGGTATGTCAAACAATGAGCAGTTCTTC,CASSRLAGGVGMSNNEQFF
-,TRBJ2-3,TRBD1,TRBV6-2/TRBV6-3,TGTGCCAGCAGTCGGACAGGGGAAGGCACAGATACGCAGTATTTT,CASSRTGEGTDTQYF
-,TRBJ1-1,-,TRBV7-8,TGTGCCAGCAGCTTAGGCCTGAGGGCTGAAGCTTTCTTT,CASSLGLRAEAFF
many,TRBJ2-1,TRBD2,TRBV6-4,TGTGCCAGCAGTGACTCTAGCGGGAGTTACAATGAGCAGTTCTTC,CASSDSSGSYNEQFF
-,TRBJ1-1,-,TRBV5-4,TGTGCCAGCAGCGTTGACATGAACACTGAAGCTTTCTTT,CASSVDMNTEAFF
-,TRBJ1-1,-,TRBV12-3/TRBV12-4,TGTGCCAGCAGTCTAGGACAGAACACTGAAGCTTTCTTT,CASSLGQNTEAFF
-,TRBJ1-5,TRBD1,TRBV2,TGTGCCAGCACGGCCGGACAGGGGCTCCAGCCCCAGCATTTT,CASTAGQGLQPQHF
-,TRBJ2-7,-,TRBV5-5,TGTGCCAGCAGCTCATATACAGGGTGGGGCTACGAGCAGTACTTC,CASSSYTGWGYEQYF
-,TRBJ2-7,-,TRBV2,TGTGCGTCGGGCGGGGCTACCTACGAGCAGTACTTC,CASGGATYEQYF
few,TRBJ1-1,-,TRBV28,TGTGCCAGCAGTTCCATGAGAGCTGAAGCTTTCTTT,CASSSMRAEAFF
-,TRBJ2-7,TRBD1,TRBV2,TGTGCCAGCAGCCTCTCCCCCCCGGGACAGGGCTACGAGCGGTACTTC,CASSLSPPGQGYERYF
-,TRBJ2-5,TRBD1,TRBV18,TGTGCCAGCTCACCATTCAGACAGGGACAAGAGACCCAGTACTTC,CASSPFRQGQETQYF
-,TRBJ2-7,-,TRBV18,TGTGCCAGCTCACGGGGCAGCCAGGGGCCTTTCTACGAGCAGTACTTC,CASSRGSQGPFYEQYF
-,TRBJ2-1,TRBD2,TRBV18,TGTGCCAGCTCACCACTACCCACTAGCGGGAGCACTGAGCAGTTCTTC,CASSPLPTSGSTEQFF
-,TRBJ2-1,-,TRBV11-2,TGTGCCAGCAGCTCCCCTTTCCAGGGGCGCCGGTCCGGGCAGTTCTTC,CASSSPFQGRRSGQFF
-,TRBJ1-2,TRBD1,TRBV30,TGTGCCTGGAGAGTTCAGGGGGCTGACACCTTC,CAWRVQGADTF
-,TRBJ2-3,TRBD2,TRBV2,TGTGCCAGCAAGGGCGGGGGTCCTAGCACAGATACGCAGTATTTT,CASKGGGPSTDTQYF
-,TRBJ1-1,TRBD1,TRBV9,TGTGCCAGCAGCCCGAGTGGGGGACAGTTGAACACTGAAGCTTTCTTT,CASSPSGGQLNTEAFF
once,TRBJ2-5,TRBD1,TRBV24-1,TGTGCCACCAGTGATGAACGGACAGGGAGGGAGACCCAGTACTTC,CATSDERTGRETQYF
-,TRBJ1-2,-,TRBV5-4,TGTGCCAGCAGCTTGCGCTGGGGCTTGGGCTACACCTTC,CASSLRWGLGYTF
-,TRBJ2-7,TRBD1,TRBV7-9,TGTGCCAGCAGCTATCCCCCGGGACAGGGGAACTACGAGCAGTACTTC,CASSYPPGQGNYEQYF
-,TRBJ1-1,-,TRBV3-1/TRBV3-2,TGTGCCAGCAGCGGGGGGGTAATGGGGTTCACTGAAGCTTTCTTT,CASSGGVMGFTEAFF
once,TRBJ2-1,TRBD2,TRBV10-3,TGTGCCATCAGCTCCTCAACTAGCGGGAATGGCAATGAGCAGTTCTTC,CAISSSTSGNGNEQFF
-,TRBJ1-2,-,TRBV15,TGTGCCACCGGGGGCCAAGCTAACTATGGCTACACCTTC,CATGGQANYGYTF
-,TRBJ1-3,-,TRBV12-3/TRBV12-4,TGTGCCAGCAGACCTACTGGAAACACCATATATTTT,CASRPTGNTIYF
-,TRBJ2-5,-,TRBV28,TGTGCCAGCAGTTTAGTTGGCGAGACCCAGTACTTC,CASSLVGETQYF
few,TRBJ1-1,TRBD1,TRBV19,TGTGCCAGTAGTCAGGGGGTTTACACTGAAGCTTTCTTT,CASSQGVYTEAFF
-,TRBJ2-7,TRBD1,TRBV9,TGTGCCAGCAGCGTAGGGCAGGGGGCATACGAGCAGTACTTC,CASSVGQGAYEQYF
-,TRBJ2-7,TRBD2,TRBV27,TGTGCCAGCAGTCCTTGGGCCGCGCTAGCGGACCAGTACGAGCAGTACTTC,CASSPWAALADQYEQYF
-,TRBJ2-3,TRBD1,TRBV19,TGTGCCACTTCAGGGGGCGCAGATACGCAGTATTTT,CATSGGADTQYF
-,TRBJ2-2,TRBD1,TRBV18,TGTGCCAGCTCAGCCGACAGGGGTATCGGGGAGCTGTTTTTT,CASSADRGIGELFF
-,TRBJ1-5,-,TRBV7-8,TGTGCCAGCAGCCCGCGGGGGGTCAGGGAGGTCGAAGCCAATCAGCCCCAGCATTTT,CASSPRGVREVEANQPQHF